The clone carrying this T cell receptor beta chain occurred many times. The sample originates from a study of regulatory T cells in long-lasting Graves disease. Across the whole study: Graves' patients who were just diagnosed had used antithyroid drugs for under 3 months.

Time point of the sample: newly diagnosed GD, antithyroid drugs for less than 3 months. Extracted PBMC RNA gave rise to the TCR library. Construction of TCR beta libraries relied on iRepertoire HTBI primers and on Arm-PCR targeting CDR3 regions. One entry per CDR3 protein, called by TCRdb with MiXCR from the multiplex PCR reads. Of over 200,000 distinct CDR3 sequences listed, roughly 18% are singletons. Germline CDR1 and CDR2: SNHLY and FYNNEI. Trimming removed 5 bases at V and 5 bases at J, with 7 bases between. This CDR3 spans 12 amino acids. The sample was also reused in another study, on T cells in Graves' hyperthyroidism and ophthalmopathy. As that study records: Orbital computed tomography, thyroid ultrasound, serum thyroxine and TRAb, and clinical symptoms together informed the diagnoses.

This specimen was peripheral blood mononuclear cells (PBMCs), taken at new diagnosis, from a patient treated with antithyroid drugs. The chain joins TRBV2 to TRBJ1-5, with D tentatively TRBD1 (6 bases). The TCR originated in a woman between 25 and 40 years old with Graves disease. The CDR3 loop is CASSSGDQPQHF. CDR3 DNA: TGTGCCAGCAGTTCAGGGGATCAGCCCCAGCATTTT.